This entry lists 14 T cell receptor beta chains sequenced from one sample in a study of blood T cell repertoires in COVID-19. Libraries were prepared by immunoSEQ multiplex PCR; TCRdb keeps only in-frame clonotypes and omits some of them. The sample carries 450,000 to 500,000 clones, approximately 85% recorded once. Sequencing was carried out using peripheral blood. The receptors derive from a human donor in a cohort sampled during active COVID-19.

The rearrangement links TRBV9 to TRBJ2-5; the D gene is possibly TRBD2 (5 bases). The V gene lost 3 bases and the J gene lost 2 bases, with 11 bases spanning the gap. Germline V lookup: CDR1 SGDLS, CDR2 YYNGEE. The length of the CDR3 is 14 residues. CDR3 sequence reads: CASSALGGQETQYF. The CDR3 DNA follows: TGTGCCAGCAGCGCGCTCGGAGGACAAGAGACCCAGTACTTC. Full variable domain (outside the CDR3, taken from reference TRBV9 and TRBJ2-5): DSGVTQTPKHLITATGQRVTLRCSPRSGDLSVYWYQQSLDQGLQFLIQYYNGEERAKGNILERFSAQQFPDLHSELNLSSLELGDSALYFCASSALGGQETQYFGPGTRLLVL.

This clone has a single count. The chain links TRBV11-2 to TRBJ2-5; maybe TRBD2 (6 bases). There are 14 residues in the CDR3. Germline loops: CDR1 SGHAT, CDR2 FQNNGV. V dropped 5 bases and J dropped 4 bases, with 14 bases sitting between them. CDR3 loop: CASSPRAGLETQYF. The DNA of the CDR3 is TGTGCCAGCAGCCCCCGGGCGGGGTTAGAGACCCAGTACTTC.

Regarding this clone: Within the sample, other DNA sequences also encode this same CDR3. J is TRBJ2-3 and V is TRBV19, with TRBD1 matching over 8 bases. The CDR3 is 16 residues long. V lost 1 base, J lost 6 bases, and 9 bases stayed unmatched. Germline V gives CDR1 LNHDA, CDR2 SQIVND (reference sequence). The CDR3 sequence is CASSIVRDRGRDTQYF. The CDR3 region has the DNA TGTGCCAGTAGTATAGTTCGCGACAGGGGAAGGGATACGCAGTATTTT.

This clone was picked up a small number of times. The genes are TRBV6-1 and TRBJ1-1, with 7 bases aligning to TRBD1. Looked up from germline, CDR1 is MNHNS and CDR2 is SASEGT. With 3 bases clipped from V and 1 base from J, the junction kept 5 bases outside the gene matches. The CDR3 spans 15 residues. CDR3 sequence: CASSDEGTANTEAFF. CDR3 sequence (DNA): TGTGCCAGCAGTGATGAGGGGACAGCGAACACTGAAGCTTTCTTT.

V gene TRBV10-2 combines with J gene TRBJ2-4, with TRBD2 matching 11 bases. The CDR3 is made up of 15 amino acids. V was clipped by 5 bases and J by 3 bases; unmatched bases: 3. Germline V gives CDR1 WSHSY, CDR2 SAAADI. CDR3 bases: TGCGCCAGCAGTACTAGCGGGGGAGGCAAAAACATTCAGTACTTC. It codes for CASSTSGGGKNIQYF.

This chain connects TRBV18 to TRBJ2-5; D not certain. V was cut by 3 bases and J by 7 bases, with 12 bases left in between. This CDR3 has 13 amino acids. CDR1 and CDR2 (germline): KGHSH, LQKENI. The CDR3 DNA sequence: TGTGCCAGCTCACCCGGTACAGAAGGGACCCAGTACTTC. Amino acids: CASSPGTEGTQYF.

The chain has TRBV10-3 and TRBJ2-3; possible D gene TRBD2, 5 bases. The ends were cut back, 0 bases at V and 0 bases at J, with 13 bases in the middle. The CDR3 length is 17 residues. Germline V gene lookup returns CDR1 ENHRY and CDR2 SYGVKD. CDR3 loop: CAISESRRGTSTDTQYF. In DNA, the CDR3 is TGTGCCATCAGTGAGTCTCGCCGGGGAACTAGCACAGATACGCAGTATTTT.

J is TRBJ2-7 and V is TRBV6-5; 15 bases align to TRBD2. The CDR3 has 15 residues. Germline CDR1 and CDR2: MNHEY and SVGAGI. V trimming: 8 bases; J trimming: 6 bases; junction bases outside the gene matches: 8. As DNA, the CDR3 is TGTGCCAGCGGGACTAGCGGGAGGAAGGGCCTCGAGCAGTACTTC. Residues: CASGTSGRKGLEQYF.

The V gene is TRBV28, the J gene TRBJ1-5; maybe TRBD1 (6 bases). CDR3 length equals 11 residues. The germline V and J ends were trimmed by 4 bases and 12 bases, with 10 bases remaining between them. CDR1 is MDHEN and CDR2 is SYDVKM in the germline V gene. The CDR3 DNA is TGTGCCAGCAGTTCCGGACAGTTCCAGCATTTT. Amino acids: CASSSGQFQHF.

The rearrangement joins TRBV9 to TRBJ2-3, with a tentative D call TRBD2 (6 bases). Germline V gene lookup returns CDR1 SGDLS and CDR2 YYNGEE. The length of the CDR3 is 13 residues. The ends were cut back, 4 bases at V and 5 bases at J, with 11 bases in the middle. The CDR3: CASSRIGGDTQYF. The CDR3 DNA follows: TGTGCCAGCAGCCGCATCGGGGGAGATACGCAGTATTTT.

This sequence joins TRBV19 and TRBJ1-2; D is possibly TRBD1 (6 bases). Germline V CDR1 and CDR2: LNHDA, SQIVND (reference sequence). The CDR3 has 14 amino acids. V was shortened by 3 bases and J by 8 bases, with 16 bases between the two germline ends. CDR3 sequence reads: CASSILGQPGGYTF. The CDR3 bases are TGTGCCAGTAGTATTTTAGGACAGCCTGGCGGCTACACCTTC.

The chain has TRBV6-6 and TRBJ1-1; D is unclear. V was cut by 5 bases and J by 1 base, with 14 bases left in between. Germline V CDR1 and CDR2: MNHNY, SVGAGI (reference sequence). The CDR3 has 15 amino acids. DNA for the CDR3: TGTGCCAGCAGTCCTCTAACCTCAGGGAACACTGAAGCTTTCTTT. This translates into CASSPLTSGNTEAFF.

The CDR3: CASSSSGGGGYGYTF. In DNA form, the CDR3 reads TGTGCCAGCAGCTCCAGTGGAGGAGGTGGCTATGGCTACACCTTC. This rearrangement joins TRBV6-5 to TRBJ1-2; the D is unclear. Trimming removed 6 bases at V and 4 bases at J, with 18 bases between. CDR3 length equals 15 residues. Germline V lookup: CDR1 MNHEY, CDR2 SVGAGI.

J is TRBJ1-1 and V is TRBV19, with D unclear. Deletions cut 1 base from V and 1 base from J, with 4 bases between. The CDR3 runs to 13 residues. Germline V gives CDR1 LNHDA, CDR2 SQIVND (reference sequence). The CDR3 sequence: CASSIVRNTEAFF. For the CDR3, the DNA is TGTGCCAGTAGTATAGTCAGGAACACTGAAGCTTTCTTT.